The clone carrying this T cell receptor beta chain was observed once. The repertoire was sequenced with immunoSEQ multiplex PCR; TCRdb's copy has only in-frame clones and lacks some. The sample has approximately 230,000 clones, 75% to 95% seen once; the top ten hold over 1.5%. CDR3 length: 14 residues. CDR1 MGHDK and CDR2 SYGVNS come from the germline V gene. V lost 6 bases, J lost 7 bases, and 13 bases lay in between. This entry is derived from a study of blood T cell repertoires in COVID-19. The chain combines TRBV25-1 with TRBJ1-6, with D possibly being TRBD1 (5 bases). The sequence was collected from a woman between 18 and 29 years old who had recovered from COVID-19. Sequenced material: PBMCs or T cells enriched from blood (not recorded which). The chain's CDR3 is CASSLGGRNSPLHF. CDR3 coding DNA: TGTGCCAGCAGCCTCGGGGGAAGGAATTCACCCCTCCACTTT.